These 29 T cell receptor beta chains were sequenced from one sample in a study of glioma-infiltrating T cells. Using RNA template, CDR3s of TCR alpha and beta were amplified with iRepertoire arm-PCR. TCRdb re-called the multiplex PCR reads through MiXCR, storing one row per CDR3 protein. The sample includes approximately 93,000 distinct CDR3 sequences, roughly 37% of them seen just once. The specimen sequenced was glioma tissue, nonneoplastic brain tissue, or PBMCs (not recorded which). These receptor sequences come from a human donor with low-grade glioma or glioblastoma, undergoing nonglioma brain surgery, or in good health (not recorded which).

This clonotype came up many times. The V gene is TRBV7-3, the J gene TRBJ1-1; no clear D. V gave up 4 bases and J gave up 5 bases, with 14 bases separating them. The CDR3 runs to 14 residues. Germline V gene data show CDR1 as SGHTA and CDR2 as FQGTGA. CDR3 bases: TGTGCCAGCAGCTCTTTACTGAGGGTAACTGAAGCTTTCTTT. Its translation is CASSSLLRVTEAFF.

This clonotype was seen a handful of times. This may come from a read error, since a much larger clone is one base off. This chain uses TRBV19 with TRBJ1-5; D is ambiguous. The V gene lost 2 bases and the J gene lost 3 bases, with 8 bases spanning the gap. CDR3 size: 14 residues. CDR1 is LNHDA and CDR2 is SQIVND in the germline V gene (reference sequence). In DNA form, the CDR3 reads TGTGCCAGTAGTATATCAGATTCCAATCAGCCCCAGCATTTT. Its protein product is CASSISDSNQPQHF.

Remarks on this clonotype: A much more abundant neighbour one base away suggests this may be a read error. The chain employs TRBV9 and TRBJ2-1; no firm D call. CDR1 SGDLS and CDR2 YYNGEE come from the germline V gene. The CDR3 runs to 17 residues. The DNA of the CDR3 is TGTGCCAGCAGCGCAACTTTGGACGGCCGATTCTACAATGAGCAGATCTTC. Translated, it gives CASSATLDGRFYNEQIF.

This sequence joins TRBV2 and TRBJ2-7, with no clear D. Germline V lookup: CDR1 SNHLY, CDR2 FYNNEI. The CDR3 covers 15 residues. Trimming cost V 1 base and J 5 bases, with 15 bases left between them. DNA of the CDR3: TGTGCCAGCAGTGAAGGGGCCCGAACTCCTGACGAGCAGTACTTC. Translating gives CASSEGARTPDEQYF.

This clonotype was seen repeatedly, ten times or more. This chain connects TRBV20-1 to TRBJ1-5; TRBD1 matches at 8 bases. Unmatched junction bases numbered 10, after V lost 5 bases and J lost 4 bases. CDR3 size: 15 residues. Per the germline V gene, CDR1 is DFQATT and CDR2 is SNEGSKA (reference sequence). CDR3 loop: CSAGGQNRGNQPQHF. Here the CDR3 DNA reads TGCAGTGCTGGTGGTCAAAACAGGGGGAATCAGCCCCAGCATTTT.

Notes on this clonotype: Germline and junction disagree at one end, which may indicate a read error. The genes are TRBV20-1 and TRBJ1-5, with D perhaps matching TRBD1 (5 bases). CDR3 length equals 14 residues. Germline CDR1 is DFQATT and CDR2 is SNEGSKA (reference sequence). The CDR3 here is CRARPSGQNHPHHF. The CDR3 nucleotides read TGCCGTGCTAGACCATCCGGACAAAATCATCCCCATCATTTT.

Of note for this clonotype: Just one base apart from a much larger clone, this may be a read error. The rearrangement joins TRBV7-3 to TRBJ2-2, with a possible D match to TRBD1 (6 bases). Germline assignment: CDR1 SGHTA and CDR2 FQGTGA. The CDR3 has 16 residues. The ends were cut back, 10 bases at V and 4 bases at J, with 22 bases in the middle. CDR3 sequence (DNA): TGTGCCAACGGACGGACCGGGACAACGGGCACCGGGGAGCTGTTTTTT. Protein: CANGRTGTTGTGELFF.

Ten or more counts support this clonotype. The chain couples TRBV11-2 to TRBJ2-2; 9 bases are a match to TRBD2. The germline gives CDR1 SGHAT, CDR2 FQNNGV. J gave up 1 base and V 6 bases, and 9 bases lay outside the gene matches. The CDR3 extends over 17 amino acids. The CDR3 bases are TGTGCCAGCAGACAAACTAGGACTAGCGAGAACACCGGGGAGCTGTTTTTT. It is translated as CASRQTRTSENTGELFF.

Comment on this clonotype: The CDR3 end shows no conserved phenylalanine or tryptophan, and so a read error is likely. The genes are TRBV12-3 or TRBV12-4 and TRBJ1-2; no firm D call. V was trimmed by 3 bases and J by 2 bases, leaving 10 bases between them. The CDR3 is made up of 14 amino acids. CDR3 DNA sequence: TGTGCCAGCAGTTTCGAACGGATGAACTATGGCTACACCCTC. Translating it yields CASSFERMNYGYTL.

The rearrangement uses TRBV20-1 and TRBJ2-7, with TRBD1 matching 7 bases. CDR3 length: 10 residues. J lost 11 bases, V lost 3 bases, and 4 bases had no gene match. CDR1 and CDR2 (germline): DFQATT, SNEGSKA (reference sequence). The chain's CDR3 is CSARSTGKYF. The CDR3 DNA sequence: TGCAGTGCTAGGTCGACAGGGAAGTACTTC.

Notes on this clonotype: A junction boundary mismatches the germline segment, possibly from a read error. The rearrangement uses TRBV4-2 and TRBJ2-7; D is possibly TRBD1 (6 bases). The CDR3 totals 15 residues. Looked up from germline, CDR1 is LGHNA and CDR2 is YNFKEQ. The CDR3 loop is CASTKNWGPSYEQDF. The DNA for the CDR3 is TGTGCCAGCACCAAAAATTGGGGGCCATCCTACGAGCAGGACTTC.

This clonotype was observed many times. The J gene is TRBJ2-1, the V gene TRBV6-1; a possible D gene is TRBD1 (5 bases). The CDR3 runs 16 residues. Germline assignment: CDR1 MNHNS and CDR2 SASEGT. The V end was cut by 6 bases, the J end by 0 bases, with 15 bases between. The CDR3 nucleotides are TGTGCCAGCAGCCCCCCAGGGTCGAGCTCCTACAATGAGCAGTTCTTC. This translates into CASSPPGSSSYNEQFF.

This clonotype was observed at least ten times. CDR3 bases: TGCGCCAGCAGCCAAGACGACATCAGCAATCAGCCCCAGCATTTT. Translated: CASSQDDISNQPQHF. This chain joins TRBV4-1 and TRBJ1-5, with D uncertain. Trimming took 0 bases from V and 1 from J, leaving 7 bases between them. This CDR3 has 15 amino acids. Germline V gives CDR1 MGHRA, CDR2 YSYEKL.

This chain joins TRBV28 and TRBJ2-7, with D perhaps TRBD2 (6 bases). This CDR3 contains 11 residues. Germline-derived CDR1 and CDR2 are MDHEN and SYDVKM. The CDR3 here is CALEGLSEQYF. The CDR3 DNA follows: TGTGCGCTGGAGGGCCTGAGCGAGCAGTACTTC. Full variable domain (outside the CDR3, taken from reference TRBV28 and TRBJ2-7): DVKVTQSSRYLVKRTGEKVFLECVQDMDHENMFWYRQDPGLGLRLIYFSYDVKMKEKGDIPEGYSVSREKKERFSLILESASTNQTSMYLCALEGLSEQYFGPGTRLTVT.

There are many counts of this clonotype. The V call is TRBV28, the J call TRBJ1-2; 9 nucleotides align to TRBD1. V lost 3 bases, J lost 4 bases, and 3 bases stayed unmatched. The CDR3 spans 14 residues. Germline-derived CDR1 and CDR2 are MDHEN and SYDVKM. CDR3 sequence (DNA): TGTGCCAGCAGTTTCACAGGGGGCGGCTATGGCTACACCTTC. Its protein product is CASSFTGGGYGYTF.

Notes on this clonotype: Sequence at one end of the junction differs from germline and may be a read error. The chain uses TRBV6-6 and TRBJ2-7; tentatively, D is TRBD2 (7 bases). In germline, CDR1 is MNHNY, CDR2 SVGAGI (reference sequence). CDR3 length: 13 residues. The chain's CDR3 is CAIGGGPSYERYF. The CDR3 bases are TGTGCCATAGGGGGGGGCCCATCCTACGAGCGGTACTTC.

The chain couples TRBV2 to TRBJ2-4; D call uncertain. The CDR3 contains 13 residues. CDR1 and CDR2 (germline): SNHLY, FYNNEI. The germline V and J ends were trimmed by 10 bases and 7 bases, with 17 bases remaining between them. The CDR3 region is CANISVPGNIQYF. The CDR3 DNA follows: TGTGCCAACATTTCTGTACCTGGGAACATTCAGTACTTC. Full variable domain (remainder filled in from reference TRBV2 and TRBJ2-4): EPEVTQTPSHQVTQMGQEVILRCVPISNHLYFYWYRQILGQKVEFLVSFYNNEISEKSEIFDDQFSVERPDGSNFTLKIRSTKLEDSAMYFCANISVPGNIQYFGAGTRLSVL.

The CDR3 region has the DNA TGTGCCTCGTCGGGACACCCCAATGAGCAGTTCTTC. Translated: CASSGHPNEQFF. The V and J genes are TRBV28 and TRBJ2-1; D may be TRBD1 (6 bases). V lost 11 bases to trimming and J lost 6 bases, with 14 bases between them. The germline V gene has CDR1 MDHEN and CDR2 SYDVKM. The CDR3 is 12 residues long.

At least ten counts were recorded for this clonotype. This chain uses TRBV7-9 with TRBJ1-4; no reliable D call. The germline CDR1 and CDR2 sequences are SEHNR and FQNEAQ (reference sequence). V lost 4 bases to trimming and J lost 7 bases, with 16 bases between them. This CDR3 is 15 amino acids long. The CDR3 nucleotides read TGTGCCAGCAGCTCAGGAAGGCGGCTGTCTGAAAAACTGTTTTTT. Its protein product is CASSSGRRLSEKLFF.

This clonotype came up a few times. A read error is possible here, since a much larger clone lies one base away. V usage is TRBV10-3 and J usage is TRBJ2-7; weak D call: TRBD1 (6 bases). Germline loops: CDR1 ENHRY, CDR2 SYGVKD. This CDR3 has 14 amino acids. Here the CDR3 DNA reads TGTGCCATCAGTGAGTCTAGGGGGTCCGACGAGCAGCACTTC. Translated: CAISESRGSDEQHF.

Comment on this clonotype: The junction differs from germline at one of its ends, possibly a read error. The chain employs TRBV6-1 and TRBJ1-6; 7 bases map to TRBD1. Germline V CDR1 and CDR2: MNHNS, SASEGT. The CDR3 is made up of 16 amino acids. This CDR3 is CASGRKQGIYISPLHF. In nucleotides, the CDR3 is TGTGCCAGCGGTCGCAAACAGGGGATCTATATTTCACCCCTCCACTTT.

Ten or more counts support this clonotype. CDR3 residues: CSVEDPSRILSGANVLTF. CDR3 bases: TGCAGCGTTGAAGATCCAAGCAGGATTCTATCTGGGGCCAACGTCCTGACTTTC. This chain links TRBV29-1 with TRBJ2-6, with unresolved D. Trimming left V 0 bases short and J 1 base short, with 16 bases between. Germline V gene sequence: CDR1 SQVTM, CDR2 ANQGSEA. The CDR3 length is 18 residues.

This clonotype was counted ten times or more. This chain links TRBV24-1 with TRBJ2-1; D possibly uses TRBD1 or TRBD2 (6 bases each). The CDR3 length is 15 residues. The ends were cut back, 4 bases at V and 0 bases at J, with 9 bases in the middle. Per germline, CDR1 KGHDR and CDR2 SFDVKD. CDR3 protein: CATSDRGRSYNEQFF. In nucleotides, the CDR3 is TGTGCCACCAGTGACCGGGGGCGCTCCTACAATGAGCAGTTCTTC.

Many counts were recorded for this clonotype. The rearrangement uses TRBV7-9 and TRBJ1-4, with a weak D call TRBD1 (6 bases). Germline values: CDR1 SEHNR, CDR2 FQNEAQ (reference sequence). The CDR3 has 15 amino acids. V lost 5 bases and J lost 8, with 18 bases in between. The chain's CDR3 is CASSRGAGVGEKLFF. Here the CDR3 DNA reads TGTGCCAGCAGCCGCGGGGCAGGGGTCGGCGAAAAACTGTTTTTT.

This clonotype was detected many times. The chain joins TRBV19 to TRBJ1-2, with D hard to call. CDR3 length: 14 residues. Germline V lookup: CDR1 LNHDA, CDR2 SQIVND (reference sequence). V dropped 4 bases and J dropped 1 base, with 10 bases sitting between them. The CDR3 region is CASSTRHFNYGYTF. CDR3 nucleotide sequence: TGTGCCAGTAGTACACGGCACTTTAACTATGGCTACACCTTC.

This clonotype was seen many times. This rearrangement joins TRBV6-6 to TRBJ2-1; TRBD2 matches 13 bases. The CDR3 totals 17 residues. J was trimmed by 5 bases and V by 2 bases; bases with no gene match: 6. CDR1 is MNHNY and CDR2 is SVGAGI in the germline V gene (reference sequence). The CDR3 bases are TGTGCCAGCAGTTACACTACCGGACTAGCGGGAGACAATGAGCAGTTCTTC. Translating gives CASSYTTGLAGDNEQFF.

This clonotype was counted many times. V is TRBV24-1 and J is TRBJ1-2; D remains unclear. This CDR3 has 15 amino acids. With 2 bases removed from V and 7 bases from J, the gap between germline ends came to 16 bases. The germline gives CDR1 KGHDR, CDR2 SFDVKD. CDR3: CATSDSVLGIGGYTF. The CDR3 nucleotides read TGTGCCACCAGTGATTCCGTCCTTGGGATCGGTGGCTACACCTTC.

This clonotype was picked up many times. The chain joins TRBV2 to TRBJ1-1; a weak D match, TRBD1 (6 bases). Per the germline V gene, CDR1 is SNHLY and CDR2 is FYNNEI. The V end was cut by 5 bases, the J end by 8 bases, with 12 bases between. The CDR3 contains 12 residues. The CDR3 DNA reads TGTGCCAGCAGTCAAACAGGGTCCGAAGCTTTCTTT. As protein: CASSQTGSEAFF.

This clonotype has ten or more counts. V is TRBV20-1 and J is TRBJ2-1; 8 bases fit TRBD1. Germline V gene lookup returns CDR1 DFQATT and CDR2 SNEGSKA (reference sequence). The CDR3 spans 15 residues. V was pared by 0 bases and J by 6 bases, with 7 bases of the junction left unmatched. CDR3 sequence reads: CSARDLGQGGNEQFF. Here the CDR3 DNA reads TGCAGTGCTAGAGATTTAGGACAGGGTGGCAATGAGCAGTTCTTC.